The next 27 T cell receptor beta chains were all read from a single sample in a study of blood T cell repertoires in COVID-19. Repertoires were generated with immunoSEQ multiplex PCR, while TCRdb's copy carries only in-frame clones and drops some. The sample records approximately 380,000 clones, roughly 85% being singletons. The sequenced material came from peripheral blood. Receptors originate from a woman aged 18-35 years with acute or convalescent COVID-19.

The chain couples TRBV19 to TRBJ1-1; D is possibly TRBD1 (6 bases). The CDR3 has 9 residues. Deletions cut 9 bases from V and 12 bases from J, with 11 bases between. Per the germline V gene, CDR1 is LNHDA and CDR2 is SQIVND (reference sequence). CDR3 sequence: CASRGASFF. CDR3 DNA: TGTGCCAGCAGGGGTGCGTCTTTCTTT.

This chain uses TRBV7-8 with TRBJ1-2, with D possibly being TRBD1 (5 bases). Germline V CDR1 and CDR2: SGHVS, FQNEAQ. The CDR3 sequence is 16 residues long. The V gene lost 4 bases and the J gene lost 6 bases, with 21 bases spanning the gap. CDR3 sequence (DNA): TGTGCCAGCAGCTCTCCTACAGGCTCTTTCTCCGATGGCTACACCTTC. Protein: CASSSPTGSFSDGYTF.

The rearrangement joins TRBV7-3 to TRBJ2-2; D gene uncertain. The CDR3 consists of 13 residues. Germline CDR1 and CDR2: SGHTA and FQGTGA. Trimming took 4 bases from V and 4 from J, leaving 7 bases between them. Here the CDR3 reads CASSSQATGELFF. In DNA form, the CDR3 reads TGTGCCAGCAGCTCCCAGGCCACCGGGGAGCTGTTTTTT.

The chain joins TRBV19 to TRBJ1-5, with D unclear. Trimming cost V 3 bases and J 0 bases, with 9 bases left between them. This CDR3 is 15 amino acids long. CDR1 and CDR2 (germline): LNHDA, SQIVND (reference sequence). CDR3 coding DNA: TGTGCCAGTAGTATGAGGCAGATTAGCAATCAGCCCCAGCATTTT. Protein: CASSMRQISNQPQHF.

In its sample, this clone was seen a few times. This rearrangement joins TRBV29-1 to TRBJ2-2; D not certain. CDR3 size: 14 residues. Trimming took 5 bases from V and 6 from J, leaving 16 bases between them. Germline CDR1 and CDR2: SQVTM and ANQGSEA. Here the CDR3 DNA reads TGCAGCGTTCAACTTCTCCTAGGCTCCGGGGAGCTGTTTTTT. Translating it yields CSVQLLLGSGELFF.

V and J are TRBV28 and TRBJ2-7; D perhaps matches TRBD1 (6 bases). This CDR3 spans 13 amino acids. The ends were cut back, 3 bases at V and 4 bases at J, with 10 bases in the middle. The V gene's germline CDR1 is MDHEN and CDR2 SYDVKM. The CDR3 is CASSLQGMYEQYF. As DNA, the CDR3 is TGTGCCAGCAGTTTGCAGGGGATGTACGAGCAGTACTTC.

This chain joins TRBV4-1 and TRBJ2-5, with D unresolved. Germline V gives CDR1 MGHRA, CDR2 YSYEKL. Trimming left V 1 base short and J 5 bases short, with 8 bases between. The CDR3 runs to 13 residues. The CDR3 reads CASSQGFFETQYF. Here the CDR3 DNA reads TGCGCCAGCAGCCAAGGTTTCTTCGAGACCCAGTACTTC.

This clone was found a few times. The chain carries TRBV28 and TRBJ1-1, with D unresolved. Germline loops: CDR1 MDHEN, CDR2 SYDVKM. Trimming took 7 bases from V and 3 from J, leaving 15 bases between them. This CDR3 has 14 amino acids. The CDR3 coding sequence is TGTGCCAGCATCAAGCGCCCGCGGGACACTGAAGCTTTCTTT. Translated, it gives CASIKRPRDTEAFF.

CDR3 in amino acids: CASSSGTSGSFTDTQYF. In DNA, the CDR3 is TGCGCCAGCAGCTCCGGGACTAGCGGGAGCTTCACAGATACGCAGTATTTT. The chain is built from TRBV5-1 and TRBJ2-3, with TRBD2 matching over 14 bases. Germline V gene data show CDR1 as SGHRS and CDR2 as YFSETQ. J gave up 2 bases and V 3 bases, and 5 bases lay outside the gene matches. This CDR3 is built from 17 residues.

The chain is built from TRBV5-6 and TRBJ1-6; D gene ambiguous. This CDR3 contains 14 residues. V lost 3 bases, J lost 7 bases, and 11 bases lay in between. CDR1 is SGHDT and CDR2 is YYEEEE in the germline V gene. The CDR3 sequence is CASSSEFGNSPLHF. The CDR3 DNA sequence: TGTGCCAGCAGCTCTGAGTTCGGGAATTCACCCCTCCACTTT. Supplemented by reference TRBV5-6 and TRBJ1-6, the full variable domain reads DAGVTQSPTHLIKTRGQQVTLRCSPKSGHDTVSWYQQALGQGPQFIFQYYEEEERQRGNFPDRFSGHQFPNYSSELNVNALLLGDSALYLCASSSEFGNSPLHFGNGTRLTVT.

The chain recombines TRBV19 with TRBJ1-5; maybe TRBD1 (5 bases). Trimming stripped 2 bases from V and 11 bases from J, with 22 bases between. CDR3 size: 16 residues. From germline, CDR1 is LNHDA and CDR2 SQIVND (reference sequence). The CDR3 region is CASSITRGGSPSAQHF. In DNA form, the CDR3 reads TGTGCCAGTAGTATAACGCGCGGGGGGAGCCCATCGGCCCAGCATTTT.

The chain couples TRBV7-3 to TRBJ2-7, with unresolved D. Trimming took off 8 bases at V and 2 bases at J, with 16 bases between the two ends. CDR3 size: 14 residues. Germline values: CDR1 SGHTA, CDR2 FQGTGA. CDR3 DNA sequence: TGTGCCAGCGTCGGCTGCGACCAGGCCTACGAGCAGTACTTC. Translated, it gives CASVGCDQAYEQYF.

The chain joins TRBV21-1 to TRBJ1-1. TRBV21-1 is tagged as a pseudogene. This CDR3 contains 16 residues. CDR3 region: CASSKGEEDLHGEAFF. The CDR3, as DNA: TGTGCCAGCAGCAAAGGAGAGGAGGACCTCCATGGTGAAGCTTTCTTT.

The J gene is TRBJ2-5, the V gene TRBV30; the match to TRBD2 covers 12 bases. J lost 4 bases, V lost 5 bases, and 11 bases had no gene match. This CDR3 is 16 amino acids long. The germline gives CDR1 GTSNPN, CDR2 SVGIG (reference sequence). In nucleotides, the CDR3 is TGTGCCTGGGGAAGAAAACTAGCGGGGGGCTCAGAGACCCAGTACTTC. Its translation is CAWGRKLAGGSETQYF.

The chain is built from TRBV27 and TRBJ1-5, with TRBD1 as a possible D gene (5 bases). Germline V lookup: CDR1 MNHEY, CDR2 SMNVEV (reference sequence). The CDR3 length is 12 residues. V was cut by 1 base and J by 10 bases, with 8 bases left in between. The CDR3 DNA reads TGTGCCAGCAGTTTATTTAGGGGACCCCAGCATTTT. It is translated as CASSLFRGPQHF.

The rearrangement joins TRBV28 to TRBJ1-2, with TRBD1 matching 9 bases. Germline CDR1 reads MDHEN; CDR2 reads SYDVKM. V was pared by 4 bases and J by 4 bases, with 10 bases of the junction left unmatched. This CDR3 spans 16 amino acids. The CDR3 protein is CASSSGTGLRGYGYTF. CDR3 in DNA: TGTGCCAGCAGTTCCGGGACAGGGCTTAGAGGCTATGGCTACACCTTC.

The CDR3 coding sequence is TGTGCCAGCAGCGTAGGGCAGGGGGAAGACACCATATATTTT. Its translation: CASSVGQGEDTIYF. The chain has TRBV9 and TRBJ1-3, with 7 bases matching TRBD1. The CDR3 is 14 amino acids. V gave up 0 bases and J gave up 8 bases; unmatched junction bases: 5. Looked up from germline, CDR1 is SGDLS and CDR2 is YYNGEE.

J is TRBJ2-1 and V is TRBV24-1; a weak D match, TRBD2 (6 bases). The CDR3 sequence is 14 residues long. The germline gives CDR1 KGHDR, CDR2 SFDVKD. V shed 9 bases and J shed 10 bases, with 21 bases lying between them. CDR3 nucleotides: TGTGCCACCGCCGTGACGGGGGTGGCCGTGGAGCAGTTCTTC. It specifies CATAVTGVAVEQFF.

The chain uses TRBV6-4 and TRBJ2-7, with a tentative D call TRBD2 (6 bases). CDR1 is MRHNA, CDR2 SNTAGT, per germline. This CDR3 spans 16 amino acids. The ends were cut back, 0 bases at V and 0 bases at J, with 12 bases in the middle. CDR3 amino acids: CASSDSRERSSYEQYF. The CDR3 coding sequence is TGTGCCAGCAGTGACTCGCGGGAACGAAGCTCCTACGAGCAGTACTTC.

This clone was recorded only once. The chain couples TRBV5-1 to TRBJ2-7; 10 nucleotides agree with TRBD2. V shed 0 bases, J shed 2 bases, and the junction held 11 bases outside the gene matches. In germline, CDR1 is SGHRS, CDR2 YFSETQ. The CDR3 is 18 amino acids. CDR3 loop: CASSLDATSGLNAYEQYF. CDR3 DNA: TGCGCCAGCAGCTTGGACGCGACTAGCGGGCTCAATGCCTACGAGCAGTACTTC. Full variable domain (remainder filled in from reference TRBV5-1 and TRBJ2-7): KAGVTQTPRYLIKTRGQQVTLSCSPISGHRSVSWYQQTPGQGLQFLFEYFSETQRNKGNFPGRFSGRQFSNSRSEMNVSTLELGDSALYLCASSLDATSGLNAYEQYFGPGTRLTVT.

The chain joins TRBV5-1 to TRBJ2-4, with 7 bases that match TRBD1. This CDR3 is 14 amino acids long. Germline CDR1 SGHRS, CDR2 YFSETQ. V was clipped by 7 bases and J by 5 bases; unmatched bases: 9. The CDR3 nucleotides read TGCGCCAGCCGGCCGACAGGGAACCAAAACATTCAGTACTTC. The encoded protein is CASRPTGNQNIQYF.

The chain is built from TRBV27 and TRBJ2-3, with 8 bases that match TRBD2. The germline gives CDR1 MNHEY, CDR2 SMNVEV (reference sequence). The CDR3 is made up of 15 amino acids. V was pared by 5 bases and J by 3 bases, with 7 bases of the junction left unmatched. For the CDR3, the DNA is TGTGCCAGCAGTCCAGCGGGGGTAACGACAGATACGCAGTATTTT. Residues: CASSPAGVTTDTQYF.

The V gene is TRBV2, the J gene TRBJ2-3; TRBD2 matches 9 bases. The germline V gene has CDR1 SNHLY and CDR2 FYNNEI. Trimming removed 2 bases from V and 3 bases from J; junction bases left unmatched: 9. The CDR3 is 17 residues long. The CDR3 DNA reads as TGTGCCAGCAGTGAACGTAGGTCTAGCGGGGAGACAGATACGCAGTATTTT. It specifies CASSERRSSGETDTQYF.

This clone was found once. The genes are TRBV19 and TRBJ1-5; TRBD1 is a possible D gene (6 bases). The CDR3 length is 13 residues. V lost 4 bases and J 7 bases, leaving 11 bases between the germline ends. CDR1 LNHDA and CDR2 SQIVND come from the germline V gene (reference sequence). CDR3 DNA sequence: TGTGCCAGTAGTAAGGAGGGGGGGCAGCCCCAGCATTTT. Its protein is CASSKEGGQPQHF.

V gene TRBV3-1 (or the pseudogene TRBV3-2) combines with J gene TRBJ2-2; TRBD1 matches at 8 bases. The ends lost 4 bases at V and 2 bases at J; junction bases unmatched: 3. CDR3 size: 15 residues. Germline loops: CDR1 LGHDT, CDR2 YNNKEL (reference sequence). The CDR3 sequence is CASSPGQDNTGELFF. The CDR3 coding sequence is TGTGCCAGCAGCCCGGGACAGGATAACACCGGGGAGCTGTTTTTT.

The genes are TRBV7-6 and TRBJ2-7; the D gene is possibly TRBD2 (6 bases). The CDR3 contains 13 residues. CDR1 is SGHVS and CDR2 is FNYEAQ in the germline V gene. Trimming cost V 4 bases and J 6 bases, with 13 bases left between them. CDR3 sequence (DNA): TGTGCCAGCAGCTCGGGGGTGGCATCCGAGCAGTACTTC. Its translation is CASSSGVASEQYF.

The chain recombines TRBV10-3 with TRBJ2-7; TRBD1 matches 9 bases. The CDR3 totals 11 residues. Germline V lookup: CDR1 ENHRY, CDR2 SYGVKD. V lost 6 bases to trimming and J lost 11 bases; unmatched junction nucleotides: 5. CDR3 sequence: CAISSGTGKYF. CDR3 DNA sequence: TGTGCCATCAGCTCCGGGACAGGGAAGTACTTC.